This T cell receptor (beta chain) appears in the sequencing data of a study of blood T cell repertoires in COVID-19. Per the study methods: Amplification of reference gene primers was used by the study to estimate nucleated cell counts. TCRdb keeps only in-frame clones here, not all; method: immunoSEQ multiplex PCR. The V and J calls and clone size come from that table; D and trimming were worked out from the DNA. The table lists 250,000 to 300,000 clones, 89% of them singletons. Recruits, aged about 18 to 100 years, lived in 20 to 30 US areas. Clinical history as reported by participants underpinned cohort assignment. Recovered status applied to Cohort 3 donors who had two consecutive negative PCRs. It also applied to those with clearance or with symptom resolution. The CDR3 extends over 15 amino acids. CDR1 is SNHLY, CDR2 FYNNEI, per germline. Germline trimming cut 0 bases from V and 8 bases from J; bases unmatched to any gene: 6.

The genes are TRBV2 and TRBJ1-2, with 10 bases fitting TRBD1. The sequenced sample consisted of PBMCs or T cells enriched from blood (not recorded which). This clonotype originated in a middle-aged woman who had recovered from COVID-19. The CDR3 loop is CASSEAGQGFRGYTF. The CDR3 DNA reads TGTGCCAGCAGTGAAGCGGGACAGGGGTTCAGGGGCTACACCTTC.